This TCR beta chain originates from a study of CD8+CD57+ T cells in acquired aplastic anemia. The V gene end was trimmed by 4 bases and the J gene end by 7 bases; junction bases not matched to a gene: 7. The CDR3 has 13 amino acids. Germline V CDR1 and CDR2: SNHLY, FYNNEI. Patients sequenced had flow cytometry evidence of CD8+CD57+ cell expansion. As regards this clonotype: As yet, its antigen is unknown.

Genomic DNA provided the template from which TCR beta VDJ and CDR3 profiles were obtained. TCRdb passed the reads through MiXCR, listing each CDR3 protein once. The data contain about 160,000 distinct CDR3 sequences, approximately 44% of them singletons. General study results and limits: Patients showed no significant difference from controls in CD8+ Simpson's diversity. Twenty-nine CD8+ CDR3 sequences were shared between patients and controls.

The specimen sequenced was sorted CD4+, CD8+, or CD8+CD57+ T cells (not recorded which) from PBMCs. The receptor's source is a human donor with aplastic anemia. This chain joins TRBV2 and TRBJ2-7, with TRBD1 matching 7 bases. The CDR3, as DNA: TGTGCCAGCAGTGCAACAGGGGACGGGGAGCAGTACTTC. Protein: CASSATGDGEQYF.